This entry lists 27 T cell receptor beta chains sequenced from one sample in a study of human T cells and chemical hapten exposure. Time point: healthy volunteer bleed at 6 weeks. Total RNA was isolated from unfractionated whole blood. TCRdb independently ran MiXCR on the RACE reads; one entry per CDR3 protein. The data hold about 47,000 distinct CDR3 sequences, with 3.7% observed a single time. The sequenced sample was whole blood. The receptors here all came from a human donor in good health. Some clones in this sample may be carry-over from other donors' samples.

Ten or more counts support this clonotype. The V and J genes are TRBV11-2 and TRBJ1-4, with D uncertain. This CDR3 contains 16 residues. Between the trimmed V and J ends, which lost 8 bases and 3 bases, there was a span of 19 bases. Germline V lookup: CDR1 SGHAT, CDR2 FQNNGV. The CDR3: CASVNRGGPSNEKLFF. CDR3 in DNA: TGTGCCAGCGTCAACCGTGGAGGACCGTCTAATGAAAAACTGTTTTTT.

This rearrangement joins TRBV5-1 to TRBJ2-1, with no clear D. The CDR3 covers 16 residues. The ends were cut back, 0 bases at V and 5 bases at J, with 15 bases in the middle. Germline loops: CDR1 SGHRS, CDR2 YFSETQ. The chain's CDR3 is CASSLASRAVDNEQFF. CDR3 coding DNA: TGCGCCAGCAGCTTGGCCAGTCGTGCCGTTGACAATGAGCAGTTCTTC. Full variable domain (remainder filled in from reference TRBV5-1 and TRBJ2-1): KAGVTQTPRYLIKTRGQQVTLSCSPISGHRSVSWYQQTPGQGLQFLFEYFSETQRNKGNFPGRFSGRQFSNSRSEMNVSTLELGDSALYLCASSLASRAVDNEQFFGPGTRLTVL.

V gene TRBV19 combines with J gene TRBJ2-5, with D maybe TRBD2 (5 bases). Trimming shortened V by 4 bases and J by 7 bases, and 7 bases separated the two germline ends. This CDR3 is built from 11 residues. Looked up from germline, CDR1 is LNHDA and CDR2 is SQIVND (reference sequence). CDR3 sequence (DNA): TGTGCCAGTAGTACCGGAGGGACCCAGTACTTC. Translating it yields CASSTGGTQYF.

The sample holds many counts of this clonotype. The chain carries TRBV9 and TRBJ2-4; 13 bases are a match to TRBD2. J lost 8 bases, V lost 3 bases, and 11 bases had no gene match. Germline values: CDR1 SGDLS, CDR2 YYNGEE. The CDR3 has 17 amino acids. This CDR3 is CASSARTSGSFGDIQYF. The CDR3 DNA follows: TGTGCCAGCAGCGCCCGGACTAGCGGGAGTTTCGGTGACATTCAGTACTTC.

This clonotype was seen repeatedly, ten times or more. The chain couples TRBV27 to TRBJ2-1; D is perhaps TRBD1 (5 bases). The CDR3 spans 13 residues. Looked up from germline, CDR1 is MNHEY and CDR2 is SMNVEV (reference sequence). Trimming removed 6 bases at V and 3 bases at J, with 9 bases between. The CDR3 reads CASSSRVYNEQFF. In DNA form, the CDR3 reads TGTGCCAGCAGCTCCAGGGTCTACAATGAGCAGTTCTTC.

In this sample, this clonotype turned up a few times. The chain carries TRBV25-1 and TRBJ1-1; no reliable D call. The CDR3 contains 13 residues. V dropped 6 bases and J dropped 1 base, with 9 bases sitting between them. Germline V gene sequence: CDR1 MGHDK, CDR2 SYGVNS. CDR3 loop: CASRFGENTEAFF. Here the CDR3 DNA reads TGTGCCAGCAGGTTTGGAGAGAACACTGAAGCTTTCTTT.

This clonotype was detected only a few times. V usage is TRBV2 and J usage is TRBJ1-1; the match to TRBD1 covers 8 bases. CDR1 is SNHLY, CDR2 FYNNEI, per germline. This CDR3 is built from 16 residues. The junction had 14 bases not matched to a gene; V was cut back by 7 bases and J by 4 bases. The CDR3 nucleotides are TGTGCCAGCAAAACAGGGGGGGCGGGTGCAGGCACTGAAGCTTTCTTT. It is translated as CASKTGGAGAGTEAFF.

This clonotype occurred many times. This chain links TRBV5-4 with TRBJ2-1; D is uncertain. V was trimmed by 0 bases and J by 2 bases, leaving 3 bases between them. The CDR3 has 13 residues. Germline values: CDR1 SGHNT, CDR2 YYREEE (reference sequence). This CDR3 is CASSLEPYNEQFF. CDR3 sequence (DNA): TGTGCCAGCAGCTTGGAGCCCTACAATGAGCAGTTCTTC.

This clonotype came up many times. The chain is built from TRBV29-1 and TRBJ1-2, with 10 positions matching TRBD1. The CDR3 runs to 11 residues. Unmatched junction bases numbered 4, after V lost 7 bases and J lost 8 bases. The germline V gene has CDR1 SQVTM and CDR2 ANQGSEA. In nucleotides, the CDR3 is TGCAGCGCCGGGACAGGGGAAGGCTACACCTTC. Amino acid sequence: CSAGTGEGYTF.

This chain uses TRBV28 with TRBJ1-1; D is possibly TRBD1 (5 bases). The CDR3 is 17 amino acids. The V gene lost 4 bases and the J gene lost 3 bases, with 21 bases spanning the gap. Germline values: CDR1 MDHEN, CDR2 SYDVKM. The chain's CDR3 is CASSSLRYRKPDTEAFF. The CDR3 DNA is TGTGCCAGCAGTTCGCTACGATACAGGAAACCCGACACTGAAGCTTTCTTT.

Many counts were recorded for this clonotype. The chain has TRBV6-1 and TRBJ1-2; D is possibly TRBD1 (5 bases). The CDR3 loop spans 13 amino acids. The germline CDR1 and CDR2 sequences are MNHNS and SASEGT. V was cut by 10 bases and J by 4 bases, with 16 bases left in between. The CDR3 coding sequence is TGTGCCACGCGGAGGGGTTCAGGCTATGGCTACACCTTC. It codes for CATRRGSGYGYTF.

The chain uses TRBV27 and TRBJ1-5; D call uncertain. CDR3 length: 14 amino acids. CDR1 is MNHEY, CDR2 SMNVEV, per germline (reference sequence). With 6 bases removed from V and 4 bases from J, the gap between germline ends came to 13 bases. The CDR3 protein is CASSAGVPNQPQHF. DNA for the CDR3: TGTGCCAGCAGCGCCGGGGTGCCTAATCAGCCCCAGCATTTT.

This clonotype was counted ten times or more. The chain is built from TRBV29-1 and TRBJ2-1; no definite D call. Germline V gene data show CDR1 as SQVTM and CDR2 as ANQGSEA. Deletions cut 4 bases from V and 0 bases from J, with 10 bases between. The CDR3 totals 14 residues. CDR3 bases: TGCAGCGTTGCAGGCGGTGGCTCCTACAATGAGCAGTTCTTC. Protein product: CSVAGGGSYNEQFF.

This clonotype was recorded at least ten times. V is TRBV29-1 and J is TRBJ2-7; perhaps TRBD1 as D (5 bases). This CDR3 region has 14 residues. CDR1 is SQVTM, CDR2 ANQGSEA, per germline. Deletions cut 1 base from V and 3 bases from J, with 13 bases between. In nucleotides, the CDR3 is TGCAGCGTTGAAGGGGCAGGGAAGAACTACGAGCAGTACTTC. It is translated as CSVEGAGKNYEQYF.

This clonotype was seen repeatedly, ten times or more. This chain links TRBV5-1 with TRBJ2-1; TRBD2 aligns across 8 bases. This CDR3 region has 12 residues. V was clipped by 3 bases and J by 9 bases; unmatched bases: 2. CDR1 and CDR2 (germline): SGHRS, YFSETQ. The CDR3 DNA sequence: TGCGCCAGCAGCTCCGGGACTAGTGAGCAGTTCTTC. Protein: CASSSGTSEQFF.

The V call is TRBV20-1, the J call TRBJ2-7, with 9 bases aligning to TRBD1. This CDR3 is 14 amino acids long. J lost 2 bases, V lost 2 bases, and 4 bases had no gene match. Germline V gene lookup returns CDR1 DFQATT and CDR2 SNEGSKA (reference sequence). CDR3 in amino acids: CSARSGTGTYEQYF. The DNA for the CDR3 is TGCAGTGCTAGATCCGGGACAGGGACCTACGAGCAGTACTTC.

This clonotype was seen many times. The V call is TRBV24-1, the J call TRBJ2-5, with 7 positions matching TRBD2. V shed 10 bases and J 4 bases; nucleotides not matched to a gene: 8. Germline V gives CDR1 KGHDR, CDR2 SFDVKD. CDR3 length: 13 residues. The CDR3 here is CATGGAGRETQYF. CDR3 bases: TGTGCCACGGGAGGGGCGGGACGAGAGACCCAGTACTTC.

This clonotype was observed many times. The V call is TRBV5-1, the J call TRBJ2-2; 10 bases are a match to TRBD1. The V gene's germline CDR1 is SGHRS and CDR2 YFSETQ. CDR3 length: 16 amino acids. The J segment lost 3 bases and the V segment lost 4 bases, leaving 6 bases of the junction unmatched. The CDR3 sequence is CASSLDRGRDTGELFF. CDR3 nucleotide sequence: TGCGCCAGCAGCCTCGACAGGGGGCGCGACACCGGGGAGCTGTTTTTT.

This clonotype was counted many times. CDR3 in DNA: TGTGTCAGTGGGGGTGAGGACACTGAAGCTTTCTTT. This sequence encodes CVSGGEDTEAFF. V is TRBV25-1 and J is TRBJ1-1; tentatively, D is TRBD1 (5 bases). Per the germline V gene, CDR1 is MGHDK and CDR2 is SYGVNS. CDR3 length: 12 amino acids.

This clonotype has a count of ten or more. The genes are TRBV7-9 and TRBJ1-1; a weak D match, TRBD1 (5 bases). The length of the CDR3 is 14 residues. CDR1 and CDR2 from the germline V gene are SEHNR and FQNEAQ (reference sequence). V was shortened by 1 base and J by 4 bases, with 10 bases between the two germline ends. In DNA form, the CDR3 reads TGTGCCAGCAGCTTAGGGGGCTCAGGCACTGAAGCTTTCTTT. Translation: CASSLGGSGTEAFF.

This clonotype was seen ten or more times. V gene TRBV3-1 combines with J gene TRBJ2-1; D not certain. The V gene's germline CDR1 is LGHDT and CDR2 YNNKEL (reference sequence). V lost 0 bases to trimming and J lost 8 bases, with 14 bases between them. This CDR3 has 15 residues. The chain's CDR3 is CASSQEGPLVDEQFF. Here the CDR3 DNA reads TGTGCCAGCAGCCAAGAGGGCCCCCTAGTGGATGAGCAGTTCTTC.

This clonotype was seen at least ten times. The rearrangement joins TRBV20-1 to TRBJ1-5; D is perhaps TRBD1 (5 bases). The CDR3 length is 13 residues. Looked up from germline, CDR1 is DFQATT and CDR2 is SNEGSKA (reference sequence). V lost 5 bases and J 3 bases, leaving 11 bases between the germline ends. This CDR3 reads CSAWDGFNQPQHF. The CDR3 coding sequence is TGCAGTGCTTGGGACGGATTCAATCAGCCCCAGCATTTT.

This clonotype has only a few counts. The chain combines TRBV27 with TRBJ2-7, with 12 bases matching TRBD2. V lost 7 bases to trimming and J lost 9 bases; unmatched junction nucleotides: 10. Per the germline V gene, CDR1 is MNHEY and CDR2 is SMNVEV (reference sequence). The CDR3 length is 14 residues. CDR3 in amino acids: CASKGATSGRRQYF. The CDR3 nucleotides read TGTGCCAGCAAGGGCGCTACTAGCGGGAGGCGGCAGTACTTC.

This clonotype was seen more than once but under ten times. Being one base from a much bigger clone, this may be a read error. V is TRBV20-1 and J is TRBJ1-2; D gene uncertain. This CDR3 spans 10 amino acids. In germline, CDR1 is DFQATT, CDR2 SNEGSKA (reference sequence). CDR3 amino acids: CSARGGGYAF. In nucleotides, the CDR3 is TGCAGTGCTAGAGGGGGTGGCTACGCCTTC.

At least ten counts were recorded for this clonotype. This sequence joins TRBV29-1 and TRBJ2-7; possibly TRBD1 for D (5 bases). There are 13 residues in the CDR3. Deletions cut 4 bases from V and 0 bases from J, with 10 bases between. Germline CDR1 and CDR2: SQVTM and ANQGSEA. The CDR3 sequence: CSVGLRASYEQYF. CDR3 DNA sequence: TGCAGCGTTGGACTCAGGGCCTCCTACGAGCAGTACTTC.

In its sample, this clonotype was seen many times. This chain uses TRBV25-1 with TRBJ1-2; D remains unclear. Trimming cost V 3 bases and J 0 bases, with 5 bases left between them. CDR1 and CDR2 from the germline V gene are MGHDK and SYGVNS. This CDR3 contains 13 residues. CDR3 region: CASSEAANYGYTF. The CDR3, as DNA: TGTGCCAGCAGTGAGGCAGCTAACTATGGCTACACCTTC.

This clonotype was recorded at least ten times. The rearrangement uses TRBV5-5 and TRBJ2-3, with D unclear. Trimming removed 0 bases from V and 2 bases from J, with 10 bases in between. Germline-derived CDR1 and CDR2 are SGHKS and YYEKEE (reference sequence). The CDR3 sequence is 15 residues long. The CDR3 DNA sequence: TGTGCCAGCAGCTTGGAGCCGGAGATCACAGATACGCAGTATTTT. Encoded protein: CASSLEPEITDTQYF.